This passage covers 21 T cell receptor beta chains from one sample sequenced in a study of OX40 agonist ivuxolimab in advanced cancers. Method: immunoSEQ multiplex PCR; TCRdb's copy keeps in-frame clones and lacks some. The data hold about 35,000 clones, with 74% observed a single time. Sequencing used CD4+ or CD8+ T cells sorted from blood, obtained in a trial of the OX40 agonist ivuxolimab. Every receptor here comes from an adult with an advanced solid tumor such as melanoma, head and neck, liver or kidney cancer.

This clone was recorded at least ten times. The V and J genes are TRBV25-1 and TRBJ1-2; D call uncertain. The germline V gene encodes CDR1 MGHDK and CDR2 SYGVNS. The ends were cut back, 3 bases at V and 6 bases at J, with 11 bases in the middle. The CDR3 spans 13 residues. Here the CDR3 DNA reads TGTGCCAGCAGTGACTGGGAAGCGAATGGCTACACCTTC. This codes for CASSDWEANGYTF.

V gene TRBV19 combines with J gene TRBJ2-4, with a tentative D call TRBD1 (5 bases). Trimming shortened V by 2 bases and J by 0 bases, and 8 bases separated the two germline ends. The CDR3 runs to 15 residues. Germline V gives CDR1 LNHDA, CDR2 SQIVND (reference sequence). The CDR3 region is CASSIQGVAKNIQYF. CDR3 sequence (DNA): TGTGCCAGTAGTATACAGGGCGTAGCCAAAAACATTCAGTACTTC.

The chain uses TRBV25-1 and TRBJ1-2; D unclear. CDR3 length equals 13 residues. Germline CDR1 and CDR2: MGHDK and SYGVNS. Between the trimmed V and J ends, which lost 4 bases and 8 bases, there was a span of 14 bases. This chain's CDR3 is CASSAPPERGYTF. The CDR3 DNA reads TGTGCCAGCAGTGCACCTCCGGAGCGCGGCTACACCTTC.

This chain uses TRBV7-2 with TRBJ2-5; 10 bases fit TRBD1. Germline assignment: CDR1 SGHTA and CDR2 FQGNSA. The CDR3 loop spans 14 amino acids. V gave up 5 bases and J gave up 5 bases; unmatched junction bases: 5. CDR3 in DNA: TGTGCCAGCAGCCGACAGGGGGCGCGGGAGACCCAGTACTTC. It encodes CASSRQGARETQYF.

The chain joins TRBV10-3 to TRBJ1-2; unclear D gene. Trimming pared 9 bases from V and 2 bases from J, leaving 10 bases between. CDR3 size: 12 residues. In germline, CDR1 is ENHRY, CDR2 SYGVKD. The CDR3 spells CAIRGLNYGYTF. The CDR3 DNA reads TGTGCCATACGGGGTCTCAACTATGGCTACACCTTC.

The chain employs TRBV5-1 and TRBJ1-1, with no clear D. The germline V gene has CDR1 SGHRS and CDR2 YFSETQ. With 0 bases removed from V and 1 base from J, the gap between germline ends came to 10 bases. This CDR3 contains 15 residues. The CDR3 loop reads CASSLEVIRNTEAFF. DNA for the CDR3: TGCGCCAGCAGCTTGGAGGTGATTCGGAACACTGAAGCTTTCTTT.

This clone was seen many times. The chain combines TRBV7-8 with TRBJ1-1; D possibly corresponds to TRBD1 (6 bases). This CDR3 comprises 13 residues. With 4 bases removed from V and 7 bases from J, the gap between germline ends came to 13 bases. Per germline, CDR1 SGHVS and CDR2 FQNEAQ. The CDR3 nucleotides read TGTGCCAGCAGCTCCGGGGGGCGCGGTGAAGCTTTCTTT. The encoded protein is CASSSGGRGEAFF.

V gene TRBV5-1 combines with J gene TRBJ2-3; no clear D. V was pared by 5 bases and J by 0 bases, with 7 bases between. The CDR3 has 13 residues. The germline V gene encodes CDR1 SGHRS and CDR2 YFSETQ. The CDR3 nucleotides read TGCGCCAGCAGACGCTCTAGCACAGATACGCAGTATTTT. Amino acids: CASRRSSTDTQYF. Combining the CDR3 with reference TRBV5-1 and TRBJ2-3 gives the whole variable domain KAGVTQTPRYLIKTRGQQVTLSCSPISGHRSVSWYQQTPGQGLQFLFEYFSETQRNKGNFPGRFSGRQFSNSRSEMNVSTLELGDSALYLCASRRSSTDTQYFGPGTRLTVL.

The chain couples TRBV5-1 to TRBJ2-1; no clear D. In germline, CDR1 is SGHRS, CDR2 YFSETQ. The germline V and J ends were trimmed by 9 bases and 8 bases, with 15 bases remaining between them. This CDR3 spans 12 amino acids. The DNA of the CDR3 is TGCGCCAACAAGCCCGAAAAGCATGAGCAGTTCTTC. Translation: CANKPEKHEQFF.

This rearrangement joins TRBV19 to TRBJ2-5; D is possibly TRBD1 (6 bases). The CDR3 length is 12 residues. V shed 5 bases and J shed 4 bases, with 8 bases lying between them. Germline CDR1 is LNHDA and CDR2 is SQIVND (reference sequence). Here the CDR3 reads CASSQGLETQYF. The DNA of the CDR3 is TGTGCCAGTAGTCAGGGGTTAGAGACCCAGTACTTC.

This chain uses TRBV7-2 with TRBJ1-3; D uncertain. This CDR3 spans 15 amino acids. V lost 1 base and J 1 base, leaving 8 bases between the germline ends. Looked up from germline, CDR1 is SGHTA and CDR2 is FQGNSA. CDR3 nucleotides: TGTGCCAGCAGCTTAGTGGCAGGATCTGGAAACACCATATATTTT. It specifies CASSLVAGSGNTIYF.

This clone was counted only a few times. J is TRBJ1-1 and V is TRBV5-1, with 7 bases matching TRBD1. The CDR3 has 13 residues. Per germline, CDR1 SGHRS and CDR2 YFSETQ. Trimming removed 8 bases from V and 7 bases from J; junction bases left unmatched: 11. The CDR3 loop reads CASSGTDDSEAFF. The CDR3 region has the DNA TGCGCCAGTTCCGGGACAGATGACAGTGAAGCTTTCTTT.

The gene calls are TRBV6-1 and TRBJ1-2, with D maybe TRBD1 (5 bases). Germline CDR1 and CDR2: MNHNS and SASEGT. V gave up 0 bases and J gave up 2 bases, with 10 bases separating them. This CDR3 region has 15 residues. The CDR3 bases are TGTGCCAGCAGTGAAGCTCGGGGGACCAACTATGGCTACACCTTC. It is translated as CASSEARGTNYGYTF.

The V and J genes are TRBV6-1 and TRBJ2-1; D gene unclear. V gave up 9 bases and J gave up 1 base, with 7 bases separating them. In germline, CDR1 is MNHNS, CDR2 SASEGT. The CDR3 runs 12 residues. The CDR3 nucleotides read TGTGCCAGTCAACCGTCCTACAATGAGCAGTTCTTC. This codes for CASQPSYNEQFF.

The chain recombines TRBV5-1 with TRBJ1-2; D remains unclear. The ends were cut back, 0 bases at V and 6 bases at J, with 12 bases in the middle. Germline CDR1 SGHRS, CDR2 YFSETQ. The CDR3 consists of 14 residues. Written as DNA, the CDR3 is TGCGCCAGCAGCTTGGATTTGGGTTCCGATGGCTACACCTTC. The encoded protein is CASSLDLGSDGYTF.

This clone has a handful of counts. The genes are TRBV29-1 and TRBJ1-2; no firm D call. The V and J ends lost 1 base and 3 bases respectively, with 15 bases between them. This CDR3 is built from 15 residues. The V gene's germline CDR1 is SQVTM and CDR2 ANQGSEA. The CDR3 here is CSVEVLGATHYGYTF. The DNA of the CDR3 is TGCAGCGTTGAAGTCCTGGGAGCGACACACTATGGCTACACCTTC.

The rearrangement joins TRBV28 to TRBJ2-1; TRBD2 agrees at 7 bases. This CDR3 has 15 amino acids. In germline, CDR1 is MDHEN, CDR2 SYDVKM. V lost 2 bases to trimming and J lost 9 bases; unmatched junction nucleotides: 10. CDR3: CASSLGSSGVREQFF. As DNA, the CDR3 is TGTGCCAGCAGTTTAGGATCCAGCGGGGTCCGTGAGCAGTTCTTC.

The chain uses TRBV28 and TRBJ2-1; 8 bases line up with TRBD2. V dropped 6 bases and J dropped 3; count of bases not matched to a gene: 13. Germline V gives CDR1 MDHEN, CDR2 SYDVKM. The CDR3 contains 17 residues. This chain's CDR3 is CASRHNLGGGFYNEQFF. As DNA, the CDR3 is TGTGCCAGCAGACATAACCTGGGCGGGGGGTTCTACAATGAGCAGTTCTTC.

This rearrangement joins TRBV7-6 to TRBJ1-3; D gene ambiguous. Germline values: CDR1 SGHVS, CDR2 FNYEAQ. The ends were cut back, 0 bases at V and 4 bases at J, with 10 bases in the middle. The CDR3 is 15 amino acids. CDR3 bases: TGTGCCAGCAGCTTAGCCGGCGCAGAAGGAAACACCATATATTTT. Protein: CASSLAGAEGNTIYF.

J is TRBJ1-5 and V is TRBV2; D gene ambiguous. Germline V lookup: CDR1 SNHLY, CDR2 FYNNEI. Trimming took off 7 bases at V and 2 bases at J, with 6 bases between the two ends. The CDR3 covers 12 residues. CDR3 sequence (DNA): TGTGCCAGCAAGCGGGGCAATCAGCCCCAGCATTTT. This sequence encodes CASKRGNQPQHF. The full variable domain, rest sourced from reference TRBV2 and TRBJ1-5, is EPEVTQTPSHQVTQMGQEVILRCVPISNHLYFYWYRQILGQKVEFLVSFYNNEISEKSEIFDDQFSVERPDGSNFTLKIRSTKLEDSAMYFCASKRGNQPQHFGDGTRLSIL.

This chain joins TRBV15 and TRBJ2-7; maybe TRBD1 (6 bases). Germline-derived CDR1 and CDR2 are LNHNV and YYDKDF (reference sequence). This CDR3 is built from 13 residues. Trimming left V 5 bases short and J 2 bases short, with 10 bases between. CDR3 coding DNA: TGTGCCACCAGCCGAGGGGGAACCTACGAGCAGTACGTC. It specifies CATSRGGTYEQYV.